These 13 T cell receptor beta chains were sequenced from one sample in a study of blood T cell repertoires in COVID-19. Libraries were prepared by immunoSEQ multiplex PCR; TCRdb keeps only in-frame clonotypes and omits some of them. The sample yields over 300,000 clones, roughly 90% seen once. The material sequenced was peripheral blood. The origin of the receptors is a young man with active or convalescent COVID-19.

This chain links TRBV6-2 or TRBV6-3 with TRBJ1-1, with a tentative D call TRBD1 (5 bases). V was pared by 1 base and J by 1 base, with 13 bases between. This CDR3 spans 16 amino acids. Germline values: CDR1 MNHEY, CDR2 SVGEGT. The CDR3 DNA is TGTGCCAGCAGTTACTTTCCCGGACACGGGAACACTGAAGCTTTCTTT. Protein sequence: CASSYFPGHGNTEAFF.

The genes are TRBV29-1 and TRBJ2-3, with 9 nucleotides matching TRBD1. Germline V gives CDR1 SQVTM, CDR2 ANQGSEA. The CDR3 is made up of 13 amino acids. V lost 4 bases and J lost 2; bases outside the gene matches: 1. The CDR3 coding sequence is TGCAGCGTTGGGGACAGGGTCACAGATACGCAGTATTTT. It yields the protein CSVGDRVTDTQYF.

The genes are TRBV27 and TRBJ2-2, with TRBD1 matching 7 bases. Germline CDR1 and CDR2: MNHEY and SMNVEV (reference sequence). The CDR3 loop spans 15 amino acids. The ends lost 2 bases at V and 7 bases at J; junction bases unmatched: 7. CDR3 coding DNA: TGTGCCAGCAGTTTAGGAAGGGGGCCTGGCGGGGAGCTGTTTTTT. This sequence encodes CASSLGRGPGGELFF.

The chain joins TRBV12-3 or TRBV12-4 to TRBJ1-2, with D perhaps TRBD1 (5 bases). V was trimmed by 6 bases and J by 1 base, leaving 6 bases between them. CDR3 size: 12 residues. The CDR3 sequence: CASSQGNYGYTF. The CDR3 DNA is TGTGCCAGCAGCCAGGGTAACTATGGCTACACCTTC.

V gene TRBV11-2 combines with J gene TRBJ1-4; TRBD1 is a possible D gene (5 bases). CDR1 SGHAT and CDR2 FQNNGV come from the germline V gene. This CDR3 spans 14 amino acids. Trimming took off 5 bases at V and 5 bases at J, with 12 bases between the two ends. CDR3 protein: CASSLMGRNEKLFF. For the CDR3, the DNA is TGTGCCAGCAGCCTTATGGGGCGAAATGAAAAACTGTTTTTT.

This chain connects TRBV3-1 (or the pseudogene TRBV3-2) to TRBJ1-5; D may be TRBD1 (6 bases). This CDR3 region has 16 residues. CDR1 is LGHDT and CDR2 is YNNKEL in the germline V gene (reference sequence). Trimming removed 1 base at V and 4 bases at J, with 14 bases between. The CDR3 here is CASSQVPGVGNQPQHF. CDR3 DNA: TGTGCCAGCAGCCAAGTCCCAGGGGTAGGAAATCAGCCCCAGCATTTT.

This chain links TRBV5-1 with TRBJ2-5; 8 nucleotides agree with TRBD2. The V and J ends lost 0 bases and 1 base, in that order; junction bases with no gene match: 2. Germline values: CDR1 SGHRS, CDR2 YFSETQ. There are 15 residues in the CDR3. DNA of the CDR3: TGCGCCAGCAGCTTGGCCGGGAGGGGCCAAGAGACCCAGTACTTC. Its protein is CASSLAGRGQETQYF.

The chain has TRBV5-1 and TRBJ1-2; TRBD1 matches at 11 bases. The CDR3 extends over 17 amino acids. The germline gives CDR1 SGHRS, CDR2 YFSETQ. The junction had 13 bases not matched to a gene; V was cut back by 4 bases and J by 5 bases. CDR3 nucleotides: TGCGCCAGCAGCCCGGAACGGACAGGGGGCGCCTGGTATGGCTACACCTTC. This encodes CASSPERTGGAWYGYTF.

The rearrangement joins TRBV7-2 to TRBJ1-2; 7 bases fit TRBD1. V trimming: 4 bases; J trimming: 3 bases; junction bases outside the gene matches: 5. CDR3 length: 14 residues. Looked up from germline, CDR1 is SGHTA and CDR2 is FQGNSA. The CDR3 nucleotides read TGTGCCAGCAGCTCCCCAGGGGGTCACTATGGCTACACCTTC. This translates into CASSSPGGHYGYTF.

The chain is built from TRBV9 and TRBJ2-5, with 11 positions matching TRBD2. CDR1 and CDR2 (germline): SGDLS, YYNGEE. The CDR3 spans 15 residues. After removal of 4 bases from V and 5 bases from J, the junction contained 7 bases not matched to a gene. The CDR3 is CASSPFSGRAETQYF. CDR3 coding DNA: TGTGCCAGCAGCCCTTTTAGCGGGAGGGCCGAGACCCAGTACTTC.

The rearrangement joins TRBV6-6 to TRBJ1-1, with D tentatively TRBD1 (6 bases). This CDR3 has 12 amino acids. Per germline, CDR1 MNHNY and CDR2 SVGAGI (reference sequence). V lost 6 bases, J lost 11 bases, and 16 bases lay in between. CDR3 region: CASSGGQTYAFF. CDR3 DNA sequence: TGTGCCAGCAGCGGGGGGCAGACGTATGCTTTCTTT.

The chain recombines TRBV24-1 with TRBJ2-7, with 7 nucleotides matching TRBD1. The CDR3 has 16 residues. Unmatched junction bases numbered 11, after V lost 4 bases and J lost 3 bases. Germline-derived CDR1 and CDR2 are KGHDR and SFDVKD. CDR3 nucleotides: TGTGCCACCAGTGAGCCTCCGGGACAGAATATCTACGAGCAGTACTTC. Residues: CATSEPPGQNIYEQYF.

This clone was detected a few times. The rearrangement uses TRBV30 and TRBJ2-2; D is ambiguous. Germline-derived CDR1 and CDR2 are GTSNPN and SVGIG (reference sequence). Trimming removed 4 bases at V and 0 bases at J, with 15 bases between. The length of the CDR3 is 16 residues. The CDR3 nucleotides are TGTGCCTGGAAACCTCCCGACAAAGCGAACACCGGGGAGCTGTTTTTT. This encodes CAWKPPDKANTGELFF.